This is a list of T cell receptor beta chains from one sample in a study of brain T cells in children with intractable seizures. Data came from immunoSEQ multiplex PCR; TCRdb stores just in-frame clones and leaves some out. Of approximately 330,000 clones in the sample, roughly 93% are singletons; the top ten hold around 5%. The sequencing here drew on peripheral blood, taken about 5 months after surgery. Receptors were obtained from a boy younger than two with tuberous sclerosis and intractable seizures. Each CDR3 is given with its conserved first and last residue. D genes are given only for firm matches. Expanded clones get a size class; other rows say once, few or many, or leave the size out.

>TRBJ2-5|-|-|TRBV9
TGTGCCAGCAGCGTAGACGACGGGTTCCAAGAGACCCAGTACTTC
CASSVDDGFQETQYF
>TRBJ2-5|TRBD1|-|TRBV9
TGTGCCAGCAGCCCAGGGGCCAGGGGGCGCCGGGAGACCCAGTACTTC
CASSPGARGRRETQYF
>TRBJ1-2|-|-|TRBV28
TGTGCCAGCAGCTTAAAGGGATTTTCTGGCTACACCTTC
CASSLKGFSGYTF
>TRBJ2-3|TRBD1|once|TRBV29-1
TGCAGCGTTTCAGGGGGATCAAGCACAGATACGCAGTATTTT
CSVSGGSSTDTQYF
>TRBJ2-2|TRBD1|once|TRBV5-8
TGTGCCAGCAGCTGGGGGGACAGGTGGACCGGGGAGCTGTTTTTT
CASSWGDRWTGELFF
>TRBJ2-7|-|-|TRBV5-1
TGCGCCAGCAGCTTGGCCGGGCGGGACGCCTACGAGCAGTACTTC
CASSLAGRDAYEQYF
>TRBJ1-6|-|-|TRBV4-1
TGCGCCAGCAGCTACTCCGGCCGGGGGACGGATAATTCACCCCTCCACTTT
CASSYSGRGTDNSPLHF
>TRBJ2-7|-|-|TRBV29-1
TGCAGCGTTGTGGGGTTCCCGCAGTTGGGGATATACGAGCAGTACTTC
CSVVGFPQLGIYEQYF
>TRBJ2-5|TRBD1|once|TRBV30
TGTGCCAGGGACAGGGACGGAGAGACCCAGTACTTC
CARDRDGETQYF
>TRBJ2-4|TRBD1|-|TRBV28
TGTGCCAGCAGTCCGACAGGGGAAGGGGCCAAAAACATTCAGTACTTC
CASSPTGEGAKNIQYF
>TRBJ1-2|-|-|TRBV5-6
TGTGCCAGCACCTTGGGGGGGTCGGTATATGGCTACACCTTC
CASTLGGSVYGYTF
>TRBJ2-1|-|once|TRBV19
TGTGCCAGTAGTATAGAACGAGCGGCATCTTACAATGAGCAGTTCTTC
CASSIERAASYNEQFF
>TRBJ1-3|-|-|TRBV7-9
TGTGCCAGCAGCTCCCCGTTCGACCTACACTCTGGAAACACCATATATTTT
CASSSPFDLHSGNTIYF
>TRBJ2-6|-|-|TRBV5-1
TGCGCCAGCAGTTACAGGATCAGCTCTGGGGCCAACGTCCTGACTTTC
CASSYRISSGANVLTF
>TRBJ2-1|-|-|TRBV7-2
TGTGCCAGCAGCCCAAGTCGTGGCGGGGCCTACAATGAGCAGTTCTTC
CASSPSRGGAYNEQFF
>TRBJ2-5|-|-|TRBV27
TGTGTCCCGGCCCGACAAGAGACCCAGTACTTC
CVPARQETQYF
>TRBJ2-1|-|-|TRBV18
TGTGCCAGCTCACCGAGCAGGTTAAGTTTAGATGAGCAGTTCTTC
CASSPSRLSLDEQFF
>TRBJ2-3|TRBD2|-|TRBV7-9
TGTGCCAGCAGCGCTATAGCCCAGACTAGCGGGAGGGCCCGCGATACGCAGTATTTT
CASSAIAQTSGRARDTQYF
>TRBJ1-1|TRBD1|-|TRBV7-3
TGTGCCAGCAGCTCCCAGGGGGGAAGCACTGAAGCTTTCTTT
CASSSQGGSTEAFF
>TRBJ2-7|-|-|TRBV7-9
TGTGCCAGCAGTCTCACGGACGGACCGGACGAGCAGTACTTC
CASSLTDGPDEQYF
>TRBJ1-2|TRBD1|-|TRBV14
TGTGCCAGCAGCCAAGATTGGGGGACAGCGGGAACGTATGGCTACACCTTC
CASSQDWGTAGTYGYTF
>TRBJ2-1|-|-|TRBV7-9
TGTGCCAGCAGCTTCCGGGAGCGCGGCAATGAGCAGTTCTTC
CASSFRERGNEQFF
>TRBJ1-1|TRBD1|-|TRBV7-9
TGTGCCAGCAGCACGACAGGGTTTGAAGCTTTCTTT
CASSTTGFEAFF
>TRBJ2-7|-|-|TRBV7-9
TGTGCCAGCAGCTCAGTGGGGGGAAGGCTATCCTACGAGCAGTACTTC
CASSSVGGRLSYEQYF
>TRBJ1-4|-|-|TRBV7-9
TGTGCCAGCCTTCCGGGACCGAGCCTTTCGGAAAAACTGTTTTTT
CASLPGPSLSEKLFF
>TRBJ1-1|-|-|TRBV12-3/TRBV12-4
TGTGCCAGCAGTTTCTTGGGGCAGTTTGGGGCTTTCTTT
CASSFLGQFGAFF
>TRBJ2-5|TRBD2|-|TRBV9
TGTGCCAGCAGCGTAGCTAAACTAGCGGGACCCGAGACCCAGTACTTC
CASSVAKLAGPETQYF
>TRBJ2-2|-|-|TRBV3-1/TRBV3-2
TGTGCCAGCAGCCAAGCGACGGGGTCGAACACCGGGGAGCTGTTTTTT
CASSQATGSNTGELFF
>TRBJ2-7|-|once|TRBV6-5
TGTGCCAGCAGTTCCTCGCCTACCCTGTCAGGCGAGCAGTACTTC
CASSSSPTLSGEQYF
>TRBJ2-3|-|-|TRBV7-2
TGTGCCAGCAGCCACAGCGGGAGCACAGATACGCAGTATTTT
CASSHSGSTDTQYF
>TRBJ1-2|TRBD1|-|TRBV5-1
TGCGCCAGCAGCACCTGGACAGGGGAGAACACCTTC
CASSTWTGENTF
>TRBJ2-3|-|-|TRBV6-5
TGTGCCAGCAGGTTCCGGGACACACTCACAGATACGCAGTATTTT
CASRFRDTLTDTQYF
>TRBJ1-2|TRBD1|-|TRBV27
TGTGCCAGCAGACAGGGGGCGTACTATGGCTACACCTTC
CASRQGAYYGYTF
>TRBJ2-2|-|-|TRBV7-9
TGTGCCAGCAGCTTATGGCACGACAAGAACACCGGGGAGCTGTTTTTT
CASSLWHDKNTGELFF
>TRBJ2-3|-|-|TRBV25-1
TGTGCCAGCAGTTTTCGGGGGTTCGGCACAGATACGCAGTATTTT
CASSFRGFGTDTQYF
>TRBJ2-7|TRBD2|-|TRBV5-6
TGTGCCAGCAGCGTATTAGCGGGAGGTAGCTACGAGCAGTACTTC
CASSVLAGGSYEQYF
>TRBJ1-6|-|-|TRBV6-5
TGTGCCAGCAGCTTTCTGGTGCCCTATAATTCACCCCTCCACTTT
CASSFLVPYNSPLHF
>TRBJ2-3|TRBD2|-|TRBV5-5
TGTGCCAGCAGCTTGAAAGAGAGAGGACTAGCGGGCACAGATACGCAGTATTTT
CASSLKERGLAGTDTQYF
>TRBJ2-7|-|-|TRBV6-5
TGTGCCAGCAGTTATATGGGACGATGGTACGAGCAGTACTTC
CASSYMGRWYEQYF
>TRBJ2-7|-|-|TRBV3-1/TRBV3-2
TGTGCCAGCAGCCAAGTCTTCGGTTACGAGCAGTACTTC
CASSQVFGYEQYF
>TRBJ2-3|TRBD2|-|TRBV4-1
TGCGCCAGCAGCCAAGATGCCTTAGCGGGGGCCTCGAGCACAGATACGCAGTATTTT
CASSQDALAGASSTDTQYF
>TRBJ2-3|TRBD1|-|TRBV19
TGTGCCAGACAGATTTGGGGGACAGGGAGCACAGATACGCAGTATTTT
CARQIWGTGSTDTQYF
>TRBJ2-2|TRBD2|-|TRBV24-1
TGTGCCACCAGTGATTTACGGGAGGGCCCCGGGGAGCTGTTTTTT
CATSDLREGPGELFF
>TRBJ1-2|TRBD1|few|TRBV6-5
TGTGCCAGCAGTTACACAGGGGGCCTGGACTATGGCTACACCTTC
CASSYTGGLDYGYTF
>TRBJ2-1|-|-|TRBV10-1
TGCGCCAGCACCGAAGGGGCCAGGGTGGTGGTCTCCTACAATGAGCAGTTCTTC
CASTEGARVVVSYNEQFF
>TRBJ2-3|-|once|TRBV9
TGTGCCAGCAGCGAGCCCCCAAAAGGGGCTCCGGGGACAGATACGCAGTATTTT
CASSEPPKGAPGTDTQYF
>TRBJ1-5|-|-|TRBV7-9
TGTGCCAGCAGCTTAGAAGGGTCCAGCAATCAGCCCCAGCATTTT
CASSLEGSSNQPQHF